This entry is about one T cell receptor (beta chain). The record originates from a study of blood T cell repertoires in COVID-19. The CDR3 has 15 amino acids. CDR1 and CDR2 (germline): SGHAT, FQDESV (reference sequence). Trimming at V came to 2 bases and at J to 3 bases, leaving 6 bases not matched to a gene. The method was immunoSEQ multiplex PCR; TCRdb's version includes in-frame clones alone and lacks a portion of them. The top ten hold approximately 15% of the sample, which has about 55,000 clones, roughly 85% seen once. The sequence was obtained from a human donor in a cohort sampled during active COVID-19. The J gene is TRBJ2-7, the V gene TRBV11-1; the match to TRBD1 covers 8 bases. The sequenced sample consisted of peripheral blood. CDR3 loop: CASSLLPGQDYEQYF. CDR3 DNA sequence: TGTGCCAGCAGCTTACTACCGGGACAGGACTACGAGCAGTACTTC.